This T cell receptor beta chain was identified in a study of blood T cell repertoires in COVID-19. Study background: The cDNA or gDNA used as material had been derived from T cells, B-cell-depleted T cells, or PBMCs.

TCRdb keeps only in-frame clones here, not all; method: immunoSEQ multiplex PCR. The sample consists of 75,000 to 100,000 clones, roughly 84% of them appearing once. CDR3 length: 12 residues. The V end was cut by 2 bases, the J end by 12 bases, with 11 bases between. CDR1 and CDR2 from the germline V gene are KGHSH and LQKENI. The chain joins TRBV18 to TRBJ1-5, with no clear D. Input material: peripheral blood. The receptor's source is an elderly woman with acute or convalescent COVID-19. DNA of the CDR3: TGTGCCAGCTCACCAGACGACACCGGCCAGCATTTT. This sequence encodes CASSPDDTGQHF. The variable domain in full, with the rest retrieved from reference TRBV18 and TRBJ1-5, is NAGVMQNPRHLVRRRGQEARLRCSPMKGHSHVYWYRQLPEEGLKFMVYLQKENIIDESGMPKERFSAEFPKEGPSILRIQQVVRGDSAAYFCASSPDDTGQHFGDGTRLSIL.